One T cell receptor (beta chain) is described in this entry. The sample originates from a study of cytomegalovirus exposure and HLA in healthy donors. Clones were sequenced by immunoSEQ multiplex PCR, and TCRdb holds only the in-frame ones, with some missing. The table has about 56,000 clones, 89% seen once. The CDR3 extends over 14 amino acids. CDR1 and CDR2 (germline): SGHNT, YYREEE (reference sequence). V gave up 4 bases and J gave up 4 bases, with 14 bases separating them. Source material: PBMCs. The sequence was obtained from a woman aged 18-29 years in good health and CMV-seronegative. The V and J genes are TRBV5-4 and TRBJ1-2; D is perhaps TRBD1 (6 bases). CDR3 nucleotides: TGTGCCAGCAGCCTGCAACGACAGGCCTATGGCTACACCTTC. Its protein product is CASSLQRQAYGYTF.